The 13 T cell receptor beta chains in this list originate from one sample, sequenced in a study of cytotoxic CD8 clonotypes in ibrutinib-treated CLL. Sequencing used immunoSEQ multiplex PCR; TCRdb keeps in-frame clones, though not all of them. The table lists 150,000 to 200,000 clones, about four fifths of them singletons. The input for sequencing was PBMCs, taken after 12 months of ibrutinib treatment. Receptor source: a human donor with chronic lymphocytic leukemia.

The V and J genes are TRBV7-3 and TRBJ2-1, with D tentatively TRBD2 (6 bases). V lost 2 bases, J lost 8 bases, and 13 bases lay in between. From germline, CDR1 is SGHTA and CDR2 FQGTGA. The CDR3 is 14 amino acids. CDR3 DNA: TGTGCCAGCAGCTTAGGGGCGGGGCCGGATGAGCAGTTCTTC. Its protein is CASSLGAGPDEQFF.

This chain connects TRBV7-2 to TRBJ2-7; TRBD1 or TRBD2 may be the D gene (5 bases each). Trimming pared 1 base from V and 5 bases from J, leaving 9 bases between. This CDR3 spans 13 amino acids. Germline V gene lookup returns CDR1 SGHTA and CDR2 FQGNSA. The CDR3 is CASSLVRDHEQYF. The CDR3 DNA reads TGTGCCAGCAGCTTAGTACGGGACCACGAGCAGTACTTC.

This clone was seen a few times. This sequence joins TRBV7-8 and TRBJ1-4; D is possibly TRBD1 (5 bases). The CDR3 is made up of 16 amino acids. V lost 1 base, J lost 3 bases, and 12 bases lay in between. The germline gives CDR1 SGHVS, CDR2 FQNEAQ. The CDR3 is CASSLGDPRANEKLFF. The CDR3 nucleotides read TGTGCCAGCAGCTTAGGGGACCCCCGGGCTAATGAAAAACTGTTTTTT.

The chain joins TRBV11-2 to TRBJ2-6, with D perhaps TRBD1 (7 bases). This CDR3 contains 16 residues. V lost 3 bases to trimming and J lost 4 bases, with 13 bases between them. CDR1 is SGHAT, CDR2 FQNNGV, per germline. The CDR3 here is CASSFNRGLGANVLTF. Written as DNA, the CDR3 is TGTGCCAGCAGCTTTAACAGGGGACTCGGGGCCAACGTCCTGACTTTC.

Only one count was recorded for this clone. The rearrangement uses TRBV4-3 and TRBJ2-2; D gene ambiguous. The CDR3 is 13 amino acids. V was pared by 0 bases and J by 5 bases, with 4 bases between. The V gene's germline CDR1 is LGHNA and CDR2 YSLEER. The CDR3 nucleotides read TGCGCCAGCAGCCAAGAAAAGACCGGGGAGCTGTTTTTT. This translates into CASSQEKTGELFF.

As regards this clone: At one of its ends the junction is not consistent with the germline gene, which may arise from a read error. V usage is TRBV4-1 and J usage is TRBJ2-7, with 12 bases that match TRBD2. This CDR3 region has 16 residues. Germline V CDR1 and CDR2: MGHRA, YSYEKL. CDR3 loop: CASTQRLAGVLYEQYF. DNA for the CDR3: TGCGCCAGCACCCAAAGACTAGCGGGAGTCCTCTACGAGCAGTACTTC.

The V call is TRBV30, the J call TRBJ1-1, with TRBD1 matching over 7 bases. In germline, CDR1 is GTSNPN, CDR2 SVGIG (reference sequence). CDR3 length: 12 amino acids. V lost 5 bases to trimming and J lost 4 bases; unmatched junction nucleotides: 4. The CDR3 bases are TGTGCCTGGGGAAACAGGGGCACTGAAGCTTTCTTT. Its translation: CAWGNRGTEAFF.

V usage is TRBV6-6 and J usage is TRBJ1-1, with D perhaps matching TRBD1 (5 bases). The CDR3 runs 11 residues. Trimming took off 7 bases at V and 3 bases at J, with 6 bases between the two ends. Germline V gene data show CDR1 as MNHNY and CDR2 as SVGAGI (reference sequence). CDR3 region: CASTGDTEAFF. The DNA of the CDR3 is TGTGCCAGCACGGGGGACACTGAAGCTTTCTTT.

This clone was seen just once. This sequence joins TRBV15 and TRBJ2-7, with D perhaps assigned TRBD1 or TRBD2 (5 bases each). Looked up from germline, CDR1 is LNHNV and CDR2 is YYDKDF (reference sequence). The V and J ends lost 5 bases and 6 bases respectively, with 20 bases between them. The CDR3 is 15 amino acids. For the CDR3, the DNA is TGTGCCACCAGCCTCATTAGTGGCGGGCAGGGCGAGCAGTACTTC. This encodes CATSLISGGQGEQYF.

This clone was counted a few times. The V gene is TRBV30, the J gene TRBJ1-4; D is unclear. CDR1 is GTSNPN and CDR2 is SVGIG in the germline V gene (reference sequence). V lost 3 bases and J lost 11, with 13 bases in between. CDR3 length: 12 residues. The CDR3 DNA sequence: TGTGCCTGGAGCCTATCGAGAGTGAAACTGTTTTTT. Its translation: CAWSLSRVKLFF.

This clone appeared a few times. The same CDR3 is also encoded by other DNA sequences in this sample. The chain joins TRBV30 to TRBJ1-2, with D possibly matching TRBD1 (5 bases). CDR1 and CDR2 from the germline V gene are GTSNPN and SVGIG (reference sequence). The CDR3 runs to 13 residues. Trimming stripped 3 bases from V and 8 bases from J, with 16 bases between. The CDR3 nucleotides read TGTGCCTGGAGGGGGCCCGGGGTAGGGGGCTACACCTTC. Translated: CAWRGPGVGGYTF.

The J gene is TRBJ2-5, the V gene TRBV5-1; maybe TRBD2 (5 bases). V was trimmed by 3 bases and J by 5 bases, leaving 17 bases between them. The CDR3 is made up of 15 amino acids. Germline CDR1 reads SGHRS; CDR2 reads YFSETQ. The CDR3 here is CASSSTAAGRETQYF. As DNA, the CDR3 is TGCGCCAGCAGCTCTACTGCGGCGGGCAGGGAGACCCAGTACTTC. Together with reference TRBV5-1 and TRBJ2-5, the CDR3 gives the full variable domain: KAGVTQTPRYLIKTRGQQVTLSCSPISGHRSVSWYQQTPGQGLQFLFEYFSETQRNKGNFPGRFSGRQFSNSRSEMNVSTLELGDSALYLCASSSTAAGRETQYFGPGTRLLVL.

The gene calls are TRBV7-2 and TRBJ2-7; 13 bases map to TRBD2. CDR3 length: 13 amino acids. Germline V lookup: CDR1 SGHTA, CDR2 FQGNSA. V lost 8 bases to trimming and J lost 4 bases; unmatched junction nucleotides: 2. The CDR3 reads CASRLAGGYEQYF. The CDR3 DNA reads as TGTGCCAGCCGACTAGCGGGAGGTTACGAGCAGTACTTC.